This record concerns one TCR beta chain sequence. The record originates from a study of blood T cell repertoires in COVID-19. The table came from immunoSEQ multiplex PCR; TCRdb's copy has only in-frame clones and leaves some out. The sample holds under 95,000 clones; more than 75% are singletons and the top ten take 1.2%. This CDR3 spans 17 amino acids. Germline loops: CDR1 MGHDK, CDR2 SYGVNS. With 2 bases removed from V and 7 bases from J, the gap between germline ends came to 21 bases. The sequenced material came from peripheral blood. The clonotype was recovered from a woman older than 75 with acute or convalescent COVID-19. V usage is TRBV25-1 and J usage is TRBJ2-1; perhaps TRBD2 as D (6 bases). The CDR3 bases are TGTGCCAGCAGTGAAAGTACTAGCCATATGGGAAGGAATGAGCAGTTCTTC. Protein: CASSESTSHMGRNEQFF.